One sample yielded the 13 T cell receptor beta chains listed below, sequenced in a study of identical twins. TCRdb ran MiXCR on the 5' RACE reads and lists one entry per CDR3 protein. The sample records about 250,000 distinct CDR3 sequences, 6% to 8% being singletons. This sample also belongs to another study, concerning yellow fever vaccine responses in identical twins.

Material: CD8+ T cells sorted from blood. These receptors were collected from a woman between 18 and 29 years old in good health.

Ten or more counts support this clonotype. The chain links TRBV5-1 to TRBJ2-1; 12 bases map to TRBD2. From germline, CDR1 is SGHRS and CDR2 YFSETQ. The CDR3 is 19 residues long. V lost 4 bases and J lost 0; bases outside the gene matches: 11. Here the CDR3 DNA reads TGCGCCAGCAGCCGGGGACTAGCGGGCCATAGCAGCTCCTACAATGAGCAGTTCTTC. It yields the protein CASSRGLAGHSSSYNEQFF.

Ten or more counts support this clonotype. CDR3 region: CASSLTTYNEQFF. The CDR3 DNA sequence: TGTGCCAGCAGCCTTACTACTTACAATGAGCAGTTCTTC. The chain couples TRBV11-2 to TRBJ2-1; D not resolved. The V end lost 5 bases, the J end lost 4 bases, and 9 bases lay between the germline ends. The CDR3 spans 13 residues. CDR1 SGHAT and CDR2 FQNNGV come from the germline V gene.

This clonotype was seen repeatedly, ten times or more. The J gene is TRBJ2-1, the V gene TRBV2, with 7 bases identical to TRBD2. CDR1 and CDR2 (germline): SNHLY, FYNNEI. V shed 5 bases and J 0 bases; nucleotides not matched to a gene: 4. The CDR3 has 15 residues. CDR3 sequence: CASSSGTNSYNEQFF. The CDR3 nucleotides read TGTGCCAGCAGTTCCGGGACTAACTCCTACAATGAGCAGTTCTTC.

The table lists this clonotype with a count of one. The chain recombines TRBV20-1 with TRBJ2-4, with D possibly being TRBD1 (6 bases). CDR1 is DFQATT and CDR2 is SNEGSKA in the germline V gene (reference sequence). Between the trimmed V and J ends, which lost 1 base and 7 bases, there was a span of 11 bases. The CDR3 has 13 amino acids. This CDR3 reads CSARGQDFNIQYF. CDR3 sequence (DNA): TGCAGTGCTAGAGGACAGGACTTTAACATTCAGTACTTC.

This clonotype was observed many times. The chain carries TRBV28 and TRBJ2-1; possible D gene TRBD2, 6 bases. V was pared by 2 bases and J by 1 base, with 9 bases between. CDR3 length equals 15 residues. The germline V gene encodes CDR1 MDHEN and CDR2 SYDVKM. CDR3 DNA sequence: TGTGCCAGCAGTTTACCACGGGAGTCCTACAATGAGCAGTTCTTC. Amino acid sequence: CASSLPRESYNEQFF.

This clonotype was seen repeatedly, ten times or more. The V and J genes are TRBV27 and TRBJ1-4; 8 positions agree with TRBD1. Germline CDR1 MNHEY, CDR2 SMNVEV (reference sequence). This CDR3 is built from 14 residues. The junction had 9 bases not matched to a gene; V was cut back by 10 bases and J by 5 bases. The CDR3 nucleotides are TGTGCCACAACAACAGGGGGAGGGAATGAAAAACTGTTTTTT. Translated: CATTTGGGNEKLFF. The complete variable domain, with remaining parts taken from reference TRBV27 and TRBJ1-4, reads EAQVTQNPRYLITVTGKKLTVTCSQNMNHEYMSWYRQDPGLGLRQIYYSMNVEVTDKGDVPEGYKVSRKEKRNFPLILESPSPNQTSLYFCATTTGGGNEKLFFGSGTQLSVL.

The chain recombines TRBV2 with TRBJ1-1; TRBD1 might be the D (5 bases). The length of the CDR3 is 16 residues. V lost 2 bases to trimming and J lost 3 bases, with 16 bases between them. Germline V gene data show CDR1 as SNHLY and CDR2 as FYNNEI. The DNA for the CDR3 is TGTGCCAGCAGTGAAACTCAAGGGGTATGGGACACTGAAGCTTTCTTT. It specifies CASSETQGVWDTEAFF.

At least ten counts were recorded for this clonotype. The chain is built from TRBV25-1 and TRBJ2-1, with TRBD2 as a possible D gene (5 bases). From germline, CDR1 is MGHDK and CDR2 SYGVNS. V gave up 1 base and J gave up 7 bases, with 8 bases separating them. This CDR3 comprises 13 residues. CDR3 coding DNA: TGTGCCAGCAGTGAATTTGGGGAGAATGAGCAGTTCTTC. This gives the protein CASSEFGENEQFF.

This clonotype showed up just a few times. The chain recombines TRBV10-1 with TRBJ2-1; D is unresolved. The CDR3 is 15 amino acids. The V gene lost 3 bases and the J gene lost 0 bases, with 9 bases spanning the gap. Looked up from germline, CDR1 is WNHNN and CDR2 is SYGVQD (reference sequence). The CDR3 here is CASSDTTSSYNEQFF. The CDR3 DNA reads as TGCGCCAGCAGTGACACTACGAGCTCCTACAATGAGCAGTTCTTC.

This clonotype showed up just a few times. The chain has TRBV12-3 or TRBV12-4 and TRBJ2-7, with 7 bases lining up with TRBD2. J gave up 0 bases and V 6 bases, and 14 bases lay outside the gene matches. CDR3 length equals 17 residues. CDR3 coding DNA: TGTGCCAGCAGAACTAGCGATGCACTACTCTCCTCCTACGAGCAGTACTTC. It is translated as CASRTSDALLSSYEQYF.

This clonotype came up a few times. The gene calls are TRBV28 and TRBJ2-1, with 13 bases matching TRBD2. Trimming cost V 5 bases and J 10 bases; bases outside gene matches: 5. The germline gives CDR1 MDHEN, CDR2 SYDVKM. The CDR3 spans 14 residues. In DNA, the CDR3 is TGTGCCAGCAGTCGGGGACTAGCGGGATTCGAGCAGTTCTTC. It codes for CASSRGLAGFEQFF.

This clonotype was seen ten or more times. V is TRBV5-1 and J is TRBJ2-5; the match to TRBD2 covers 12 bases. V trimming: 4 bases; J trimming: 1 base; junction bases outside the gene matches: 8. CDR1 SGHRS and CDR2 YFSETQ come from the germline V gene. CDR3 length: 17 amino acids. CDR3 sequence: CASSDGLAGSTQETQYF. The CDR3 bases are TGCGCCAGCAGCGACGGACTAGCGGGGAGCACCCAAGAGACCCAGTACTTC.

This clonotype was detected ten times or more. This sequence joins TRBV29-1 and TRBJ2-7; 9 bases are shared with TRBD1. The junction had 6 bases not matched to a gene; V was cut back by 1 base and J by 2 bases. The CDR3 extends over 15 amino acids. CDR1 and CDR2 from the germline V gene are SQVTM and ANQGSEA. The CDR3 DNA follows: TGCAGCGTTGAAGGCTGGACAGGGGAGGCCTACGAGCAGTACTTC. Protein product: CSVEGWTGEAYEQYF.